These T cell receptor beta chains were read from a single sample in a study of T-cell memory formation after mild COVID-19. TCRdb reanalysed the 5' RACE reads using MiXCR and keeps one entry per CDR3 protein. The sample includes hundreds of thousands of distinct CDR3 sequences, around 28% of them seen just once. Sequencing was carried out using PBMCs or a T cell subset sorted from them (not recorded which). All receptors derive from an adult woman who had mild COVID-19 (a few samples of this study predate the infection). Cell type and time point are not known. CDR3s include the opening cysteine and the closing phenylalanine or tryptophan. The order of the fields is V gene, J gene, CDR3 protein.

>TRBV6-4|TRBJ2-3
CASSPGGTTDTQYF
>TRBV7-9|TRBJ2-2
CASRDTRTNTGELFF
>TRBV4-1|TRBJ2-5
CASSQVVRQETQYF
>TRBV27|TRBJ2-7
CASSPIGDEQYF
>TRBV12-3/TRBV12-4|TRBJ1-2
CASSLGGEPNYGYTF
>TRBV7-9|TRBJ2-5
CASSPGGRGEETQYF
>TRBV3-1|TRBJ2-3
CASSQVSGSTDTQYF
>TRBV6-2/TRBV6-3|TRBJ2-5
CASSPGNHGKTQYF
>TRBV6-5|TRBJ2-1
CASRNNNEQFF
>TRBV7-8|TRBJ2-2
CASSFSGVNTGELFF
>TRBV25-1|TRBJ2-7
CASWSGAYEQYF
>TRBV24-1|TRBJ2-3
CATSDPGRDTQYF
>TRBV3-1|TRBJ2-1
CACSQQVPGPEQFF
>TRBV29-1|TRBJ1-5
CSVEVELNQPQHF
>TRBV7-9|TRBJ1-1
CASSLGSTEAFF
>TRBV12-3/TRBV12-4|TRBJ2-4
CASSLGGGNIQYF
>TRBV24-1|TRBJ2-1
CATSDSSGPVDEQFF
>TRBV5-1|TRBJ2-2
CASSPGNTGELFF
>TRBV11-2|TRBJ2-1
CASTKTRGNNEQFF
>TRBV7-2|TRBJ2-1
CASSTKVASEQFF
>TRBV7-2|TRBJ2-1
CATAFRRFTQNEQFF
>TRBV27|TRBJ2-7
CASSSLGTSLGDEQYF
>TRBV20-1|TRBJ2-5
CSASPGPYQETQYF
>TRBV5-6|TRBJ1-2
CASSPRGWSYGYTF
>TRBV23-1|TRBJ2-4
CASSPDTSKNIQYF
>TRBV9|TRBJ1-2
CASSGSTGSYGYTF
>TRBV20-1|TRBJ2-4
CSARSQGAAKNIQYF
>TRBV7-3|TRBJ2-3
CASSLTLAGPSTDTQYF
>TRBV27|TRBJ2-2
CASSLRGTGGGTGELFF
>TRBV14|TRBJ2-2
CASSQGEGRMGTGELFF
>TRBV12-3/TRBV12-4|TRBJ1-1
CASSSRDRGGAFF
>TRBV5-1|TRBJ2-3
CASRVGGTQDTQYF
>TRBV24-1|TRBJ2-2
CATSEDTSGSLLGELFF
>TRBV15|TRBJ2-3
CATSRDQGADTQYF
>TRBV7-6|TRBJ1-1
CASSPHRPGQGNTEAFF
>TRBV6-5|TRBJ2-7
CASTRDRADIGYEQYF
>TRBV5-1|TRBJ2-1
CASSPSGSENEQFF
>TRBV18|TRBJ2-7
CASSPRGQNYEQYF
>TRBV20-1|TRBJ1-1
CSASPTVNTEAFF
>TRBV7-9|TRBJ2-2
CASSSKNTGELFF
>TRBV5-1|TRBJ2-3
CASSPTTSGVEDTQYF
>TRBV4-1|TRBJ2-3
CASSPRYLGLAPNTDTQYF
>TRBV20-1|TRBJ1-2
CSARGHPRGYGYTF
>TRBV9|TRBJ1-2
CASSVDGTHGYTF
>TRBV12-3/TRBV12-4|TRBJ1-2
CASSLSLYGYTF
>TRBV18|TRBJ1-2
CASSPRGRVYGYTF
>TRBV20-1|TRBJ1-1
CSARGKWDRRTEAFF